The T cell receptor (beta chain) under discussion was sequenced for a study of patients and donors after allogeneic stem cell transplantation. The CDR3 sequence is 15 residues long. Germline V gives CDR1 SGHTA, CDR2 FQGTGA. V dropped 2 bases and J dropped 6; count of bases not matched to a gene: 3. TCRdb called the RT-PCR reads again in MiXCR, with one record for every CDR3 protein. This table has 40,000 to 45,000 distinct CDR3 sequences, over 25% appearing once. J is TRBJ2-1 and V is TRBV7-3; 11 bases line up with TRBD1. The specimen sequenced was blood, either unsorted or a sorted T cell fraction (not recorded which). The TCR was taken from a human donor who was either an allogeneic HSCT recipient or a stem cell or donor lymphocyte infusion donor (not recorded which). It is not recorded whose cells these are; they may come from a transplant donor. The CDR3 coding sequence is TGTGCCAGCAGCTTAGTAGGGACAGGGGGCAATGAGCAGTTCTTC. Encoded protein: CASSLVGTGGNEQFF.